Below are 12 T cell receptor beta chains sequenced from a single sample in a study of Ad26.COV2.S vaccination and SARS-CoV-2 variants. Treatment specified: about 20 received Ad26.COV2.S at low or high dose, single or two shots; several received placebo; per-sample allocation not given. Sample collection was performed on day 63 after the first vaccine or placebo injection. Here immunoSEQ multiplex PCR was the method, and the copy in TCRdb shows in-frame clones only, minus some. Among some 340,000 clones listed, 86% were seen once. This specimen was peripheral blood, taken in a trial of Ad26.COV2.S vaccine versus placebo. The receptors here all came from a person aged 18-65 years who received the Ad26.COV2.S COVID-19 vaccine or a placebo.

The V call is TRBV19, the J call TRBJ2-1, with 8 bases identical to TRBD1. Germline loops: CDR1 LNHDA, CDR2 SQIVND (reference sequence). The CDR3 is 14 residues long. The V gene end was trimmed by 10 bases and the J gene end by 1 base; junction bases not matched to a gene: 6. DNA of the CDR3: TGTGCCACCCGACAGGGGTGGTCCTACAATGAGCAGTTCTTC. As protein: CATRQGWSYNEQFF.

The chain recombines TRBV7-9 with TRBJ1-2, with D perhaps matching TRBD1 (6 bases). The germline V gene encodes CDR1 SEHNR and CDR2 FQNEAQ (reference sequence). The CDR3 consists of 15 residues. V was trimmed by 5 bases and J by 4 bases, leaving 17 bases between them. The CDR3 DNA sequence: TGTGCCAGCAGCCCCAGGGGTTCAGGAGGCTATGGCTACACCTTC. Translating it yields CASSPRGSGGYGYTF.

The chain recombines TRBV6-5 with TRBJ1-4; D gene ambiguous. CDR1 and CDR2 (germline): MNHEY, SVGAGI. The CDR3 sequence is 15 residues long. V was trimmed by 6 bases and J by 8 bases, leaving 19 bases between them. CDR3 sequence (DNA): TGTGCCAGCAGAGACCAGACGGGCTTAGGGGAAAAACTGTTTTTT. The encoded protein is CASRDQTGLGEKLFF.

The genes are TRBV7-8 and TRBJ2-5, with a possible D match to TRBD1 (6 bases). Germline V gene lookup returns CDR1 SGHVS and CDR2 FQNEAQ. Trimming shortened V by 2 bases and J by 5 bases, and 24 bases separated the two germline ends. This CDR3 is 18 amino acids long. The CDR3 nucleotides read TGTGCCAGCAGCTTAACCGGCCTCCAGAGGGGGAGATGGGAGACCCAGTACTTC. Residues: CASSLTGLQRGRWETQYF.

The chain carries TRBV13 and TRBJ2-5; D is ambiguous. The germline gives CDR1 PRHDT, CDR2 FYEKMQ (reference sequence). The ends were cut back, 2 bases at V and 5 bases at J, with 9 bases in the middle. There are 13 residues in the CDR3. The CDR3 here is CASSLRLWETQYF. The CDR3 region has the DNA TGTGCCAGCAGCTTAAGGCTATGGGAGACCCAGTACTTC.

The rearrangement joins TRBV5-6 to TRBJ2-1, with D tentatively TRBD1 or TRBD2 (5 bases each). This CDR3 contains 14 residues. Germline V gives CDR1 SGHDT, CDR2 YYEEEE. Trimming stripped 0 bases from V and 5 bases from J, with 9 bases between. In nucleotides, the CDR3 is TGTGCCAGCAGCTTGGTGGGACCGGACAATGAGCAGTTCTTC. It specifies CASSLVGPDNEQFF.

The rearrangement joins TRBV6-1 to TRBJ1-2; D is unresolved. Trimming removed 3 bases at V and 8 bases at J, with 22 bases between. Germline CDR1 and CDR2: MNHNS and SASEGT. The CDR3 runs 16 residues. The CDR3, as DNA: TGTGCCAGCAGTGAGAGGCCGAGGACGGAGAAAGCGGGCTACACCTTC. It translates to CASSERPRTEKAGYTF.

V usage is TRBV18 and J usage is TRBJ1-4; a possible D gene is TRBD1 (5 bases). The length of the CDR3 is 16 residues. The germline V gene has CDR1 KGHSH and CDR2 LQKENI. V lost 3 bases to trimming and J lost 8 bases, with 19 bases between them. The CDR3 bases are TGTGCCAGCTCACCCGGGGGTTCGGGCACTATAGAAAAACTGTTTTTT. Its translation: CASSPGGSGTIEKLFF.

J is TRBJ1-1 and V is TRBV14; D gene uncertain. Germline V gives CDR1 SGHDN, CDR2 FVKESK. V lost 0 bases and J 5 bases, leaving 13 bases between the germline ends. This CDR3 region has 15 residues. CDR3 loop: CASSQDIMLGTEAFF. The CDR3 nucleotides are TGTGCCAGCAGCCAAGACATTATGTTGGGGACTGAAGCTTTCTTT. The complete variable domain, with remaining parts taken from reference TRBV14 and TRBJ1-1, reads EAGVTQFPSHSVIEKGQTVTLRCDPISGHDNLYWYRRVMGKEIKFLLHFVKESKQDESGMPNNRFLAERTGGTYSTLKVQPAELEDSGVYFCASSQDIMLGTEAFFGQGTRLTVV.

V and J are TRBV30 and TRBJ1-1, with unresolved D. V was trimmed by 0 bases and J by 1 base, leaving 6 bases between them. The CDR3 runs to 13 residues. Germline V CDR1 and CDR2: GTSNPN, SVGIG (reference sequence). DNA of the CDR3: TGTGCCTGGAGTGTACGGCAGAACACTGAAGCTTTCTTT. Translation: CAWSVRQNTEAFF.

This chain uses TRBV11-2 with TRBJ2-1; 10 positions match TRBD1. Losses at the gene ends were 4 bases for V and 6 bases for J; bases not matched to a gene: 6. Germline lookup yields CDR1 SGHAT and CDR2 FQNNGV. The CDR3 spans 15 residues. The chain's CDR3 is CASSSYRTGGNEQFF. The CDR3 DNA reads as TGTGCCAGCAGCTCCTACCGGACAGGGGGCAATGAGCAGTTCTTC.

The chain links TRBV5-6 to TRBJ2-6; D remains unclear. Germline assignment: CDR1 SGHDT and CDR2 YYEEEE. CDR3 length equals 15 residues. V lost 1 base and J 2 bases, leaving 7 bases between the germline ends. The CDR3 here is CASSLYQAGANVLTF. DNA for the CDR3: TGTGCCAGCAGCTTGTATCAGGCTGGGGCCAACGTCCTGACTTTC.